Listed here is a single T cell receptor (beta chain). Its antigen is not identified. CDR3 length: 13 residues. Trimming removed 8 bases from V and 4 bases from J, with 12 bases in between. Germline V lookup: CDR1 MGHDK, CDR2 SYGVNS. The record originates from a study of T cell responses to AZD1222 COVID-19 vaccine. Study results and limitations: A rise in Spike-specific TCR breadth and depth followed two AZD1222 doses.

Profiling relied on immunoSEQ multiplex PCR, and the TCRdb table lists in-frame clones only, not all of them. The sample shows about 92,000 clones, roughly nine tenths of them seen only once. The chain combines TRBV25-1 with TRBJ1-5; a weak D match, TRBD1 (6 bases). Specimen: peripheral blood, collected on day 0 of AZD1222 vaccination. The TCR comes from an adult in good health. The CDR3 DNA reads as TGTGCCAGCCAAGGACAGTCGAATCAGCCCCAGCATTTT. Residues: CASQGQSNQPQHF.